The entry below gives a single TCR beta chain sequence along with its context. What it binds is not known. These data are taken from a study of post-analysis software for immune sequencing data. General study findings and limits: TRBV5-6, TRBV5-1 and TRBV20-1 were among four to six TRBV segments more frequent in patients than controls.

The germline V and J ends were trimmed by 3 bases and 0 bases, with 3 bases remaining between them. CDR3 length equals 14 residues. Sequencing libraries made from TCR beta cDNA carried unique molecular identifiers. Input populations of roughly 0.9 to 10 million T cells gave rise to approximately 500,000 cDNA molecules. TCRdb passed the PCR reads through MiXCR, listing each CDR3 protein once. The data hold about 540,000 distinct CDR3 sequences, with roughly 34% observed a single time. The receptor was isolated from a girl under 18 with multiple sclerosis. The chain recombines TRBV12-3 or TRBV12-4 with TRBJ2-6, with D unresolved. Sequencing input: blood. The CDR3 DNA reads as TGTGCCAGCAGTTTGACCTCTGGGGCCAACGTCCTGACTTTC. Protein sequence: CASSLTSGANVLTF.